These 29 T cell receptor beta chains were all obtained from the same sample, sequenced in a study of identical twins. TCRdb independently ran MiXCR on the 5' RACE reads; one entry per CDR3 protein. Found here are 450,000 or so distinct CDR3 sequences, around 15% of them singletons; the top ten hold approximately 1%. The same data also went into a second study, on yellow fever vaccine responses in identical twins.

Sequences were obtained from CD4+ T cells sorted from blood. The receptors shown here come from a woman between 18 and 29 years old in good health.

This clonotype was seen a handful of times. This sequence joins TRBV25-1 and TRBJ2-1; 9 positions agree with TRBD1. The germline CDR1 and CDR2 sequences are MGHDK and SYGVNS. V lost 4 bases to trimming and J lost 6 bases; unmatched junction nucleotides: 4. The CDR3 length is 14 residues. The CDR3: CASSGLDRGNEQFF. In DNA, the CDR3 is TGTGCCAGCAGTGGACTGGACAGGGGCAATGAGCAGTTCTTC.

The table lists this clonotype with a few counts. The CDR3 DNA reads as TGCAGCGTTCTAGGCCGTATGGAGTGGGATGAGCAGTTCTTC. It encodes CSVLGRMEWDEQFF. The V gene is TRBV29-1, the J gene TRBJ2-1; no clear D. The V gene lost 5 bases and the J gene lost 8 bases, with 19 bases spanning the gap. In germline, CDR1 is SQVTM, CDR2 ANQGSEA. This CDR3 region has 14 residues.

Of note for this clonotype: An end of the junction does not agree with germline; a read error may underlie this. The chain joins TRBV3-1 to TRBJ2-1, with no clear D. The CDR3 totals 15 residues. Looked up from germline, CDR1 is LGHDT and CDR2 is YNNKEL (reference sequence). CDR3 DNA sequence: TGTGCCAGCAGCCAAGATATATGGGGAAACAACGAGCCGTTCTTC. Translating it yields CASSQDIWGNNEPFF.

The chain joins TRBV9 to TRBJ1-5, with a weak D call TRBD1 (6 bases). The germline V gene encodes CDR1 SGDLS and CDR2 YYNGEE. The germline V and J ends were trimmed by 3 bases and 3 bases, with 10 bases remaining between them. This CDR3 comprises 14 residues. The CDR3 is CASSARDNNQPQHF. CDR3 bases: TGTGCCAGCAGCGCCCGGGACAACAATCAGCCCCAGCATTTT. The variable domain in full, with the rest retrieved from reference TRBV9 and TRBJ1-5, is DSGVTQTPKHLITATGQRVTLRCSPRSGDLSVYWYQQSLDQGLQFLIQYYNGEERAKGNILERFSAQQFPDLHSELNLSSLELGDSALYFCASSARDNNQPQHFGDGTRLSIL.

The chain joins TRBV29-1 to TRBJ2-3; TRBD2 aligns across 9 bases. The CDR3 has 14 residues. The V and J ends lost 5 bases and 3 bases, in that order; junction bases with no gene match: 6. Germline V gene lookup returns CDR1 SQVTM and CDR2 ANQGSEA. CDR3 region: CSVRSGGSTDTQYF. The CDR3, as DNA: TGCAGCGTTCGCAGCGGGGGGTCGACAGATACGCAGTATTTT.

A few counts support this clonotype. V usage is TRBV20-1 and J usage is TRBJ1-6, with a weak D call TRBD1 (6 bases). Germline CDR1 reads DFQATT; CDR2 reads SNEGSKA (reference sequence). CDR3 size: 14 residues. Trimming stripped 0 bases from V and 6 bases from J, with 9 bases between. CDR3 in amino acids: CSARDRGTNSPLHF. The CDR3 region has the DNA TGCAGTGCTAGAGACAGGGGAACTAATTCACCCCTCCACTTT.

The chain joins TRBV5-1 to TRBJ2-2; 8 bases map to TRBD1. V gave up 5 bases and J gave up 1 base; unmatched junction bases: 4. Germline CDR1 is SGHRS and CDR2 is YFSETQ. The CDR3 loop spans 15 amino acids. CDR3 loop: CASRSGQGNTGELFF. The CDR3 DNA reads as TGCGCCAGCAGATCAGGACAGGGGAACACCGGGGAGCTGTTTTTT.

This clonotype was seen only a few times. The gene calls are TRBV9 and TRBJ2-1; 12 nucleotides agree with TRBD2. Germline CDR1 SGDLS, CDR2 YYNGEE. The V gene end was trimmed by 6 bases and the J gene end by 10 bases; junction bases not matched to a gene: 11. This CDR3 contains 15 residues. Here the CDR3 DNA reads TGTGCCAGCACCTCCCTAGCGGGAGGGCCCAGCGAGCAGTTCTTC. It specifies CASTSLAGGPSEQFF.

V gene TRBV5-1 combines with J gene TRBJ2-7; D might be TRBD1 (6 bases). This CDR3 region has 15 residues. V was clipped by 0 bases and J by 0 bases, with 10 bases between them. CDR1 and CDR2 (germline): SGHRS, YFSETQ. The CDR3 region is CASSLGQGYSYEQYF. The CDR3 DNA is TGCGCCAGCAGCTTGGGTCAGGGGTACTCCTACGAGCAGTACTTC.

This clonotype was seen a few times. CDR3 in amino acids: CASSVQVGAAYEQYF. In DNA, the CDR3 is TGTGCCAGCAGCGTTCAGGTTGGCGCCGCCTACGAGCAGTACTTC. This chain joins TRBV9 and TRBJ2-7; unclear D gene. Trimming pared 2 bases from V and 2 bases from J, leaving 14 bases between. Per the germline V gene, CDR1 is SGDLS and CDR2 is YYNGEE. The CDR3 contains 15 residues.

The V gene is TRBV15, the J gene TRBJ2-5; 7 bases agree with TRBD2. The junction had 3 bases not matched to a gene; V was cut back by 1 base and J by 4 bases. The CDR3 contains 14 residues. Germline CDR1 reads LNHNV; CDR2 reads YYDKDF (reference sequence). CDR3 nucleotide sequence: TGTGCCACCAGCAGAGCGGGGGGTCGAGAGACCCAGTACTTC. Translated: CATSRAGGRETQYF.

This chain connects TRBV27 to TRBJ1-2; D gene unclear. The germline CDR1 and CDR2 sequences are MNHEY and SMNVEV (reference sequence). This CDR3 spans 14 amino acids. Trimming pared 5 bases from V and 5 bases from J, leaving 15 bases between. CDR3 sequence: CASSPATGFYGYTF. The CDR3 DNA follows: TGTGCCAGCAGTCCTGCTACGGGCTTTTATGGCTACACCTTC.

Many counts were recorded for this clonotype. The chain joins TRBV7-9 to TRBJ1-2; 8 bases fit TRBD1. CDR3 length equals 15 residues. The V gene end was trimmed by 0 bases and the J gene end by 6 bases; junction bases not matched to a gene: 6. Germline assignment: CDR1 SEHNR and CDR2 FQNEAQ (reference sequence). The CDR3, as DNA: TGTGCCAGCAGCTTAGCGCTGGACAGGGAGCATGGCTACACCTTC. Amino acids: CASSLALDREHGYTF.

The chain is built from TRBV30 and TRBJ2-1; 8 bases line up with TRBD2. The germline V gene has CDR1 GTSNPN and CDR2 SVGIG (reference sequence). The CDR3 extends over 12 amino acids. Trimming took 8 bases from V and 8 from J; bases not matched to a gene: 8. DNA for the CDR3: TGTGCCCACTCGGGGGGGTACGATGAGCAGTTCTTC. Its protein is CAHSGGYDEQFF.

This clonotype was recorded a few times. In DNA form, the CDR3 reads TGCAGTGCTAGAGAGGGCGGGGGTTCCTACGAGCAGTACTTC. Protein sequence: CSAREGGGSYEQYF. V is TRBV20-1 and J is TRBJ2-7, with 7 bases lining up with TRBD2. The germline gives CDR1 DFQATT, CDR2 SNEGSKA (reference sequence). This CDR3 has 14 residues. V was pared by 0 bases and J by 1 base, with 3 bases of the junction left unmatched.

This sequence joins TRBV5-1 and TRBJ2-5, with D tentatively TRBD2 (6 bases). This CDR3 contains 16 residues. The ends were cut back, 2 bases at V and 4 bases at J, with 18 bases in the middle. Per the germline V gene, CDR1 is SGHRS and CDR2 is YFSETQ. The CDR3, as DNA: TGCGCCAGCAGCTTCGGTAGCAGCGGGCAGGGAGAGACCCAGTACTTC. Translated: CASSFGSSGQGETQYF.

The CDR3 DNA follows: TGCGCCAGCAGCCAAGAGGAGGGGGATTCACCCCTCCACTTT. This gives the protein CASSQEEGDSPLHF. J is TRBJ1-6 and V is TRBV4-3, with D perhaps TRBD1 (6 bases). Germline-derived CDR1 and CDR2 are LGHNA and YSLEER. Trimming left V 0 bases short and J 8 bases short, with 8 bases between. The CDR3 spans 14 residues.

DNA of the CDR3: TGTGCCAGCAGCTTAGCTGGGCGGGGGGGTAGCACAGATACGCAGTATTTT. Protein: CASSLAGRGGSTDTQYF. The gene calls are TRBV7-2 and TRBJ2-3; TRBD2 agrees at 9 bases. Germline lookup yields CDR1 SGHTA and CDR2 FQGNSA. J gave up 0 bases and V 0 bases, and 4 bases lay outside the gene matches. The CDR3 has 17 amino acids. The full variable domain, completed using reference TRBV7-2 and TRBJ2-3, is GAGVSQSPSNKVTEKGKDVELRCDPISGHTALYWYRQSLGQGLEFLIYFQGNSAPDKSGLPSDRFSAERTGGSVSTLTIQRTQQEDSAVYLCASSLAGRGGSTDTQYFGPGTRLTVL.

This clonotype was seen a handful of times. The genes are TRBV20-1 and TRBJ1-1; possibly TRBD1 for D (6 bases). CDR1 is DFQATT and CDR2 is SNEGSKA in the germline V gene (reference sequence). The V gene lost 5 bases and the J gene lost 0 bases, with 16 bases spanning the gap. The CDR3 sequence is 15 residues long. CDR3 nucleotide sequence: TGCAGTGCTGGCCGGACAGATCTCATGAACACTGAAGCTTTCTTT. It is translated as CSAGRTDLMNTEAFF.

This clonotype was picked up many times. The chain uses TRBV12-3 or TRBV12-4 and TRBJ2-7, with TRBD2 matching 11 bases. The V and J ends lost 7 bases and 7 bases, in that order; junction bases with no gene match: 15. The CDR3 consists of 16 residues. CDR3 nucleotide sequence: TGTGCCAGCACTGGGCGGCGGACTAGCGGGCTTGGGGAGCAGTACTTC. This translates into CASTGRRTSGLGEQYF.

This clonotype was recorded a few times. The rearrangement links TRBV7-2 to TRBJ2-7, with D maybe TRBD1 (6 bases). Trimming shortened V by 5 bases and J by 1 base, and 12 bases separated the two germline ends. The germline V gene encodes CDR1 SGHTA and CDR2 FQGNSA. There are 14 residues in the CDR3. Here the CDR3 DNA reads TGTGCCAGCAGCCTACAGGGCGGTTCCTACGAGCAGTACTTC. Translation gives CASSLQGGSYEQYF.

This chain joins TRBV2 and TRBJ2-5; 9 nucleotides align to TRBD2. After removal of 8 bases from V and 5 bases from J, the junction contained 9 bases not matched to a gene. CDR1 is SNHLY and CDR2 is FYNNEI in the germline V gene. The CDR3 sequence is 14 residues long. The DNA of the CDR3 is TGTGCCAGCGGTGTGCTAGCGGGGAGGGAGACCCAGTACTTC. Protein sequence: CASGVLAGRETQYF.

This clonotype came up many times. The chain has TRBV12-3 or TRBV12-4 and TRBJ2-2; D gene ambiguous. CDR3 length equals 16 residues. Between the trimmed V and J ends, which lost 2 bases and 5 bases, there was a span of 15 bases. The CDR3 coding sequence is TGTGCCAGCAGTTTAACCTCCGGCACTCTGACCGGGGAGCTGTTTTTT. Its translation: CASSLTSGTLTGELFF.

As DNA, the CDR3 is TGTGCCAGCAGCTTAGGTCGGGGACGTGAGACCCAGTACTTC. Translation gives CASSLGRGRETQYF. The chain joins TRBV7-2 to TRBJ2-5, with D perhaps being TRBD1 or TRBD2 (5 bases each). The germline V and J ends were trimmed by 1 base and 5 bases, with 11 bases remaining between them. There are 14 residues in the CDR3. The germline CDR1 and CDR2 sequences are SGHTA and FQGNSA.

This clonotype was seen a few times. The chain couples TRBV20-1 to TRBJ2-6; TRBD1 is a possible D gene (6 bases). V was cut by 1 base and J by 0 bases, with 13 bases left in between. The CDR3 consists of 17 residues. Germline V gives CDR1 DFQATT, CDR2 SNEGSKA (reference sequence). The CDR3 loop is CSARARGLNSGANVLTF. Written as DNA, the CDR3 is TGCAGTGCTAGAGCCAGGGGTTTAAACTCTGGGGCCAACGTCCTGACTTTC.

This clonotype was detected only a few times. This CDR3 is CASGRVAGGPDTGELFF. CDR3 coding DNA: TGTGCCAGCGGCCGGGTAGCGGGGGGGCCGGACACCGGGGAGCTGTTTTTT. V is TRBV12-3 or TRBV12-4 and J is TRBJ2-2; 11 bases agree with TRBD2. The V gene end was trimmed by 8 bases and the J gene end by 3 bases; junction bases not matched to a gene: 11. The CDR3 spans 17 residues.

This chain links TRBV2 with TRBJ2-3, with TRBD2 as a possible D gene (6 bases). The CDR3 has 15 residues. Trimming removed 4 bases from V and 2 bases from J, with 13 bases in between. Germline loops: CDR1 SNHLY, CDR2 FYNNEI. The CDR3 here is CASSAGLLNTDTQYF. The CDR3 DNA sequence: TGTGCCAGCAGTGCGGGACTGTTGAACACAGATACGCAGTATTTT.

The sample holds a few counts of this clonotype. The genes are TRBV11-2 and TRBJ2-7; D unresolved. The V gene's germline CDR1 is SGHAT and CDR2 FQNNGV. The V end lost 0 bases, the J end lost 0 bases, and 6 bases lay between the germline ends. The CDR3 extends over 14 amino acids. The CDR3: CASSLDPVSYEQYF. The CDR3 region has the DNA TGTGCCAGCAGCTTAGATCCAGTCTCCTACGAGCAGTACTTC.

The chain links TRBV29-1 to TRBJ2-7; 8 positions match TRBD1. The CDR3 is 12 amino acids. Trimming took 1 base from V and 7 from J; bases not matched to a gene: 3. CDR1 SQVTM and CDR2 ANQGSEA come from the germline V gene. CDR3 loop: CSVEGQGREQYF. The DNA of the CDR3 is TGCAGCGTTGAAGGACAGGGGAGGGAGCAGTACTTC.